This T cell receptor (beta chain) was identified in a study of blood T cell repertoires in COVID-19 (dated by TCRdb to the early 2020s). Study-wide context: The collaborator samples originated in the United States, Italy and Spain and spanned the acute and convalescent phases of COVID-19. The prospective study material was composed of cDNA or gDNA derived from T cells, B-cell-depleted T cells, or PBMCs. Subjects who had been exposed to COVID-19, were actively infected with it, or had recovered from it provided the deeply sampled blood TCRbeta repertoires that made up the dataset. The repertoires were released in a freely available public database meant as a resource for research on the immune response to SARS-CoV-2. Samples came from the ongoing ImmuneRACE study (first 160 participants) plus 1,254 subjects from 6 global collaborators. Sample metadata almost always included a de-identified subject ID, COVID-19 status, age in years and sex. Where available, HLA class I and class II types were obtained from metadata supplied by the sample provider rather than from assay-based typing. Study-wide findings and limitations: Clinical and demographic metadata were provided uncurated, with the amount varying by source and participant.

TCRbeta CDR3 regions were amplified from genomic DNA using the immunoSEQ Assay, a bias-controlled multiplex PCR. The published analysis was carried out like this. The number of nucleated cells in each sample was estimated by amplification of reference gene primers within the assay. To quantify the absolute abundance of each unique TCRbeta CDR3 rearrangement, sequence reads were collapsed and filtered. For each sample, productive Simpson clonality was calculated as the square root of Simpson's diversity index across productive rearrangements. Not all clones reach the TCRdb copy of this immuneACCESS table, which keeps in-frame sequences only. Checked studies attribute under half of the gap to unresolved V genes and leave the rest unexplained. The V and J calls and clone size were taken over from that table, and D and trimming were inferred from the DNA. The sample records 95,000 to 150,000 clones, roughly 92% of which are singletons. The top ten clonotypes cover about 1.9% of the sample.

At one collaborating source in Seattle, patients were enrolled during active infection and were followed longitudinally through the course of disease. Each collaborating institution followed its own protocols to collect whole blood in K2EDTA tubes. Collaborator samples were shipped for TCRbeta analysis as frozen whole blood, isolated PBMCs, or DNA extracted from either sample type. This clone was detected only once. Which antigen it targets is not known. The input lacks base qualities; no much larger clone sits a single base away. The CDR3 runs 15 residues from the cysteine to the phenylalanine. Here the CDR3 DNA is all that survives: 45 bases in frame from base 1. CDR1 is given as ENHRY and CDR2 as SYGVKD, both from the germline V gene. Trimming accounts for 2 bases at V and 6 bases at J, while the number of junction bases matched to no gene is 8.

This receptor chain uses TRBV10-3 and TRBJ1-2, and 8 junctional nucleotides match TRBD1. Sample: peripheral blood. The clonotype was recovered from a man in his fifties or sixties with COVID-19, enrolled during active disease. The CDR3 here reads CAISEMTGAKDGYTF. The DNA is TGTGCCATCAGTGAGATGACAGGGGCCAAGGATGGCTACACCTTC.